Listed below are T cell receptor beta chains from one sample, sequenced in a study of cytomegalovirus exposure and HLA in healthy donors. Assay: immunoSEQ multiplex PCR; the TCRdb copy retains only in-frame clones and omits some. Altogether 170,000 or so clones are present, 80% to 90% being singletons, with the ten largest covering 5% to 7%. What was sequenced was PBMCs. The origin of the receptors is a man aged 50-59 years in good health and CMV-seropositive. CDR3s include the opening cysteine and the closing phenylalanine or tryptophan.

v_call	j_call	cdr3_length	cdr3_aa
TRBV11-3	TRBJ2-3	15	CASSLDGGGADTQYF
TRBV18	TRBJ1-1	16	CASSPPNLGMNTEAFF
TRBV7-2	TRBJ1-2	16	CASSLSPRATGYGYTF
TRBV29-1	TRBJ2-1	15	CSVDSDTSSYNEQFF
TRBV5-1	TRBJ1-1	14	CASSSDRERWGAFF
TRBV7-9	TRBJ1-2	17	CASSLEVGRQSLYGYTF
TRBV7-8	TRBJ1-5	13	CASSPQGGQPQHF
TRBV10-3	TRBJ1-2	15	CAISESNSPNYGYTF
TRBV5-1	TRBJ2-5	15	CASRSGTVFQETQYF
TRBV18	TRBJ1-1	16	CASSLSQTGGRTEAFF
TRBV13	TRBJ2-5	15	CASSSGLAGEETQYF
TRBV14	TRBJ2-1	15	CASSQGRGIYNEQFF
TRBV13	TRBJ2-3	15	CASSSGSGSTDTQYF
TRBV29-1	TRBJ1-2	13	CSVLHMTGYGYTF
TRBV14	TRBJ1-2	14	CASSVMDSNYGYTF
TRBV6-1	TRBJ1-2	16	CASSEERIPFRNGYTF
TRBV9	TRBJ1-2	13	CASRGENDYGYTF
TRBV2	TRBJ1-3	17	CASSPRTAGQGVNTIYF
TRBV10-2	TRBJ2-2	15	CASSGTSPGTGELFF
TRBV2	TRBJ2-3	15	CASTGLAGGTDTQYF
TRBV7-7	TRBJ2-2	14	CASSLELLTGELFF
TRBV18	TRBJ2-7	14	CASSPDTASYEQYF
TRBV4-1	TRBJ2-3	17	CASSQGGGHRDTDTQYF
TRBV9	TRBJ1-1	11	CASKGDGEAFF
TRBV10-1	TRBJ2-5	13	CASSEGHQETQYF
TRBV6-6	TRBJ1-1	11	CASTPGTEAFF
TRBV11-2	TRBJ1-1	15	CASSSRTGENTEAFF
TRBV7-3	TRBJ2-1	14	CASSLSGDYNEQFF
TRBV7-8	TRBJ1-2	14	CASSPNRISYGYTF
TRBV30	TRBJ2-2	16	CAWVKGGSLLAGELFF
TRBV5-6	TRBJ2-2	15	CASSLVSGGTGELFF
TRBV6-5	TRBJ1-1	15	CASSYIGGMNTEAFF
TRBV29-1	TRBJ2-7	14	CSASPGQGPYEQYF
TRBV5-1	TRBJ2-4	18	CASSNFSPGQGKENIQYF
TRBV19	TRBJ2-5	14	CASSPDRGQETQYF
TRBV7-9	TRBJ1-1	17	CSSSLSTVRDRNTEAFF
TRBV18	TRBJ2-5	16	CASSPTGGFAQETQYF
TRBV28	TRBJ2-1	14	CASSSSGTYNEQFF
TRBV29-1	TRBJ1-2	13	CSVAPAGDYGYTF
TRBV7-9	TRBJ2-7	14	CASSFGTPTYEQYF
TRBV18	TRBJ2-1	15	CASSPPRTAYNEQFF